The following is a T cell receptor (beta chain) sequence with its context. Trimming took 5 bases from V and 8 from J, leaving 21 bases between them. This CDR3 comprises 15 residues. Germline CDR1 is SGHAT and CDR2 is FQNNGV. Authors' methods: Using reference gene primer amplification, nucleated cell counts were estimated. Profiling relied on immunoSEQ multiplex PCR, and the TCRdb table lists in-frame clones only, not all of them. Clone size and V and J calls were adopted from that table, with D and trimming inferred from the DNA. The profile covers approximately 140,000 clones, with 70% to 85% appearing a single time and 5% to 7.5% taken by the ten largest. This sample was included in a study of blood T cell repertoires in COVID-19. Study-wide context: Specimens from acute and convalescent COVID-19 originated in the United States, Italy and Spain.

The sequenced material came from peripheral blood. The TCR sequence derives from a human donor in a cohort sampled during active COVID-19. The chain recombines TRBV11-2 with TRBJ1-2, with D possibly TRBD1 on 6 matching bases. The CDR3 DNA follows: TGTGCCAGCAGCATTAACCCGGACAGCCCTGGGGGCTACACCTTC. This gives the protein CASSINPDSPGGYTF.